The clone carrying this T cell receptor beta chain was counted a few times. The antigen is unknown. This entry comes from a study of T cell repertoires in cytomegalovirus infection. V lost 3 bases to trimming and J lost 6 bases; unmatched junction nucleotides: 7. Per germline, CDR1 SGHTA and CDR2 FQGNSA. The CDR3 consists of 14 residues. Findings of the study overall: Based on cumulative public TCR beta family frequency, carriers of CMV plus the relevant HLA were identified.

TCRdb fed the reads into MiXCR, producing one record per CDR3 protein. The sample shows hundreds of thousands of distinct CDR3 sequences, about 33% of them seen only once. The sample was cultured PBMCs, taken from culture after CMV antigen stimulation. This receptor was obtained from a human donor in good health (CMV status not recorded). Some clones in this sample may be carry-over from other donors' samples. The chain uses TRBV7-2 and TRBJ2-7; TRBD2 matches 8 bases. CDR3 nucleotide sequence: TGTGCCAGCAGCTTCAGGAGCGGGAGAATCGAGCAGTACTTC. Protein product: CASSFRSGRIEQYF. Filled out from reference TRBV7-2 and TRBJ2-7, the complete variable domain reads GAGVSQSPSNKVTEKGKDVELRCDPISGHTALYWYRQSLGQGLEFLIYFQGNSAPDKSGLPSDRFSAERTGGSVSTLTIQRTQQEDSAVYLCASSFRSGRIEQYFGPGTRLTVT.